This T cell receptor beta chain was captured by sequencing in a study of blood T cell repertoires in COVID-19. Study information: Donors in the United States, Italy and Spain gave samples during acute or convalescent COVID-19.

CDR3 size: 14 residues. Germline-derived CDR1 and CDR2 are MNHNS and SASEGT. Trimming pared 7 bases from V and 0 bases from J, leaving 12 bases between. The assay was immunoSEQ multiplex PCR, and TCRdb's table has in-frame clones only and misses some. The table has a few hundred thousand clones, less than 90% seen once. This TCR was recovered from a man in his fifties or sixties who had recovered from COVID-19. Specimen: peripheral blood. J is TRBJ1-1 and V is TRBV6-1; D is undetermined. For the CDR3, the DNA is TGTGCCAGCATCCCGGACTGGATGAACACTGAAGCTTTCTTT. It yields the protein CASIPDWMNTEAFF.